This record covers a single TCR beta chain. This entry belongs to a study of cytomegalovirus exposure and HLA in healthy donors. The PCR made use of 60 Vbeta and 13 Jbeta primers. Repertoires were generated with immunoSEQ multiplex PCR, while TCRdb's copy carries only in-frame clones and drops some. The sample lists around 150,000 clones, under 80% occurring once. V gave up 2 bases and J gave up 4 bases; unmatched junction bases: 7. Germline V gives CDR1 MNHNY, CDR2 SVGAGI (reference sequence). The CDR3 spans 15 residues. The clonotype originates from a male donor in good health and CMV-seronegative. The genes are TRBV6-6 and TRBJ1-2; the match to TRBD1 covers 7 bases. Material for sequencing was PBMCs. The CDR3 is CASSYDRVGSYGYTF. Written as DNA, the CDR3 is TGTGCCAGCAGTTACGACAGGGTGGGGAGCTATGGCTACACCTTC.